This T cell receptor (beta chain) was identified during a study of tumor-infiltrating lymphocytes in primary liver carcinoma listed by TCRdb under 2017. Broadly, across the study: Hepatocellular carcinoma (four) or combined HCC and intrahepatic cholangiocarcinoma (one) was present in the five patients, who were three men and two women aged 30 to 69 years. The tumors of the five patients were staged as T1-T3 N0M0, with maximum diameters ranging from roughly 4 to 10 cm. Each sample produced about 3.65 to 8 million productive TCRbeta reads, and read depth showed no significant difference between tissue types. Across five regions of each liver tumor, along with adjacent normal tissue and blood, the study brought together TCRbeta repertoire sequencing, expression microarrays and whole-exome sequencing. TCRbeta repertoire sequencing covered 35 or so specimens from 5 patients: approximately 25 tumor regions, 5 adjacent noncancerous liver tissues and 5 peripheral blood samples. The approximately 24 tumor region samples were profiled with Agilent mRNA microarrays so that TCRbeta repertoire diversity could be related to the local molecular phenotype. Reproducibility between technical replicate repertoires was high, with correlation coefficients above 0.95 and mean shared-clone rates roughly 0.91.

Without any cell sorting, total RNA and DNA were co-extracted from roughly 20-30 mg of bulk tissue using the AllPrep DNA/RNA mini kit. Surgical resection was performed in China between late 2015 and 2016 on four or five patients with histopathologically diagnosed primary liver carcinoma. Chronic HBV infection was present in the patients, and the patients were treatment-naive at sampling. Each tumor was sampled at five spatially separated regions: the tumor centre plus the superior, inferior, left-lateral and right-lateral poles. Histological examination found more than 80% viable tumor cells in every tumor sample. Fresh tumor and adjacent tissue pieces were bisected, with one half stored in RNAlater at -80 degrees C and the other half sent for histology. A constant-region primer and ProtoScript II reverse transcriptase were used to reverse-transcribe TCRbeta-specific cDNA from approximately 450 ng total RNA. The TCRbeta libraries were prepared through three rounds of nested multiplex PCR following a slightly modified ARM-PCR procedure. Each of the first two PCR rounds ran for roughly 9 cycles using multiplex TRBV1-TRBV30 forward primers together with a Cbeta reverse primer. A final 25-cycle PCR with Deep VentR polymerase added sample barcodes and Illumina adapters. Before sequencing, amplicons of 200-500 bp were gel-purified using a QIAquick gel extraction kit. An Illumina HiSeq 2500 was used to sequence the TCRbeta amplicons with 250-bp paired-end reads. In the authors' own workflow: To recover full CDR3 sequences, reads were quality-trimmed using Trimmomatic v0.33 and paired reads were then merged using FLASH v1.2.11. MiGEC v1.2.1b assigned V, D and J germline segments to the rearranged TCRbeta sequences. VDJtools v1.0.0 computed clonotype statistics and Shannon-Wiener diversity indices. Except for diversity analysis, only the 250 most abundant clonotypes of each sample were used in subsequent analyses to reduce sampling bias. TCRdb itself trimmed the public reads at Q25 with fastp, ran MiXCR and retained productive beta chains. Duplicate CDR3 protein sequences are folded into a single record with the most common DNA and genes. The V and J calls and clone size are TCRdb's, not the authors'. This sample has about 99,000 distinct CDR3 sequences in its table, and 55% to 70% of those were observed once. 9.5% of the sample belongs to the ten largest clones.

Overall study outcomes, separate from this receptor: Pairs of tumor regions showed greater repertoire overlap (mean about 35%) than tumor-adjacent pairs (about 17%) or tumor-blood pairs (about 14%), which is consistent with antigen-driven expansion. Comparison of CD4+ and CD8+ T cell repertoires was precluded by the use of bulk unsorted samples. A significantly larger repertoire fraction was made up by the top 250 clones in tumors than in blood (p = 0.039). Only about 7-24% of top clones were found in all five regions of a tumor, suggesting spatial heterogeneity of tumor-infiltrating T cells. Because sequencing covered only the TCR beta chain and unpaired alpha chains were not captured, true repertoire diversity is likely underestimated. Only four or five patients were included in the study, and the authors note that the findings should be validated in a larger study.

The CDR3 spans 14 amino acids, including both terminal residues. In the germline V gene, CDR1 corresponds to MNHEY and CDR2 to SVGEGT. Comments on this clonotype: Its antigen is currently not known. The conserved closing phenylalanine or tryptophan is absent in this CDR3, likely reflecting a read error. The DNA is left out, because the CDR3 cannot be placed on it with certainty; the CDR3 is given as TCRdb lists it.

The material sequenced was liver tumor tissue from sampling region 5. In the paper's terms, the cell subset or site label means: tumor region T5, tumor centre. The V and J segments used are TRBV6-2 or TRBV6-3 and TRBJ2-6; the DNA was not compared with TRBD1, the D call given in the table. This TCR came from a woman aged 60-75 years with primary liver carcinoma and hepatitis B virus infection. The CDR3 reads CASSGQGGVNVLVS.